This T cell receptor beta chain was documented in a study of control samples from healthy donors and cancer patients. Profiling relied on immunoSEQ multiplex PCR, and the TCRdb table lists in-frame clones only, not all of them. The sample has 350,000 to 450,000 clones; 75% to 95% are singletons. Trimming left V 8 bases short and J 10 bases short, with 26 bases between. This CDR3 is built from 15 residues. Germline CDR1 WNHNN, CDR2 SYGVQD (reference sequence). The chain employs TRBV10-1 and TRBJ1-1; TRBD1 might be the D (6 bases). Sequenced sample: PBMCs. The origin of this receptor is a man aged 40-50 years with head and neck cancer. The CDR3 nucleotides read TGCGCCAGCTCCAAATTCAAAGGGGGACCTCCTGGAGCTTTCTTT. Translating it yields CASSKFKGGPPGAFF.